A single sample is the source of the 6 T cell receptor beta chains below, sequenced in a study of shared clonotypes between healthy human individuals. The method was immunoSEQ multiplex PCR; TCRdb's version includes in-frame clones alone and lacks a portion of them. This table holds approximately 350,000 clones, 90% to 97% found once. Sequenced material: memory CD8+ T cells sorted from blood. Described subset: CD45RO+ cells pooled with CCR7-negative TemRA cells. These receptors were collected from a man aged 25-40 years in good health.

CDR3 in amino acids: CASSLLPGLGYNEQFF. The CDR3 DNA follows: TGTGCCAGCAGTCTCCTCCCCGGACTAGGTTACAATGAGCAGTTCTTC. The chain links TRBV27 to TRBJ2-1, with TRBD2 identical over 7 bases. CDR1 is MNHEY and CDR2 is SMNVEV in the germline V gene (reference sequence). The CDR3 totals 16 residues. The V segment lost 5 bases and the J segment 4 bases; nucleotides outside the gene matches: 11.

The chain has TRBV7-9 and TRBJ2-5; D possibly corresponds to TRBD1 (5 bases). This CDR3 is built from 12 residues. CDR1 is SEHNR and CDR2 is FQNEAQ in the germline V gene (reference sequence). Trimming stripped 1 base from V and 6 bases from J, with 6 bases between. The CDR3 sequence is CASSLEGKTQYF. The CDR3 region has the DNA TGTGCCAGCAGCTTAGAGGGGAAGACCCAGTACTTC.

The V and J genes are TRBV29-1 and TRBJ2-5; maybe TRBD2 (6 bases). The CDR3 has 13 residues. Germline values: CDR1 SQVTM, CDR2 ANQGSEA. CDR3 region: CGILSGRRETQYF. In nucleotides, the CDR3 is TGCGGGATATTATCGGGGAGGAGAGAGACCCAGTACTTC.

The chain recombines TRBV11-2 with TRBJ2-1; 7 bases align to TRBD2. The CDR3 is 16 residues long. Germline V CDR1 and CDR2: SGHAT, FQNNGV. The V and J ends lost 0 bases and 3 bases, in that order; junction bases with no gene match: 5. CDR3 sequence (DNA): TGTGCCAGCAGCTTAGAAGCCACTAGCGTCTACAATGAGCAGTTCTTC. It is translated as CASSLEATSVYNEQFF.

Here the CDR3 reads CASSLETGPYNEQFF. In DNA form, the CDR3 reads TGCGCCAGCAGCTTGGAAACAGGGCCTTACAATGAGCAGTTCTTC. The gene calls are TRBV5-1 and TRBJ2-1; weak D call: TRBD1 (6 bases). Trimming took 0 bases from V and 4 from J, leaving 11 bases between them. CDR1 SGHRS and CDR2 YFSETQ come from the germline V gene. This CDR3 is 15 amino acids long.

This chain links TRBV10-1 with TRBJ2-7; either TRBD1 or TRBD2 may supply D (5 bases each). Germline lookup yields CDR1 WNHNN and CDR2 SYGVQD (reference sequence). V was shortened by 11 bases and J by 1 base, with 27 bases between the two germline ends. The CDR3 runs 17 residues. The CDR3, as DNA: TGCGCCGAGTCGCGTGACAGACGAGGGTATGCGTCCTACGAGCAGTACTTC. This gives the protein CAESRDRRGYASYEQYF.